A single sample is the source of the 15 T cell receptor beta chains below, sequenced in a study of post-analysis software for immune sequencing data. General observations from the study: Patients had higher frequencies than controls of five TRBV segments, including TRBV5-6, TRBV5-1 and TRBV20-1.

For these receptors, no antigen is known. Incorporated into the TCR beta cDNA libraries were unique molecular identifiers, which served to reduce PCR and sequencing biases. MiXCR was run by TCRdb on the PCR reads, yielding one entry per CDR3 protein. The repertoire consists of fewer than 850,000 distinct CDR3 sequences, with 35% to 55% occurring once and the leading ten covering 4.9%. Sequences were obtained from blood. The receptor set was obtained from a girl under 18 with multiple sclerosis.

The chain carries TRBV6-5 and TRBJ1-1; D remains unclear. CDR3 length: 13 residues. Trimming left V 6 bases short and J 5 bases short, with 13 bases between. Germline CDR1 MNHEY, CDR2 SVGAGI. For the CDR3, the DNA is TGTGCCAGCAGCCCTCTTGCGGGGACTGAAGCTTTCTTT. Its translation is CASSPLAGTEAFF.

This clonotype was seen a few times. The chain uses TRBV19 and TRBJ2-1; D gene unclear. CDR1 is LNHDA, CDR2 SQIVND, per germline (reference sequence). This CDR3 has 13 residues. V lost 4 bases and J 8 bases, leaving 12 bases between the germline ends. DNA for the CDR3: TGTGCCAGTAGTACGGCCCCAAGAGATGAGCAGTTCTTC. Translated, it gives CASSTAPRDEQFF.

The chain combines TRBV4-2 with TRBJ2-7; TRBD2 matches at 8 bases. Germline CDR1 is LGHNA and CDR2 is YNFKEQ. The CDR3 loop spans 18 amino acids. After removal of 1 base from V and 2 bases from J, the junction contained 13 bases not matched to a gene. The CDR3 spells CASSQVRLAGGDAYEQYF. CDR3 sequence (DNA): TGTGCCAGCAGCCAAGTGAGGCTAGCGGGTGGGGATGCCTACGAGCAGTACTTC.

V gene TRBV7-2 combines with J gene TRBJ1-1; D gene unclear. The CDR3 is 12 residues long. Germline V gene data show CDR1 as SGHTA and CDR2 as FQGNSA. The ends were cut back, 5 bases at V and 7 bases at J, with 11 bases in the middle. The CDR3 sequence is CASSVPNLEAFF. The CDR3 DNA reads TGTGCCAGCAGCGTACCCAACCTTGAAGCTTTCTTT.

In this sample, this clonotype turned up a few times. The chain recombines TRBV12-3 or TRBV12-4 with TRBJ2-1; D tentatively reads TRBD1 or TRBD2 (6 bases each). Between the trimmed V and J ends, which lost 4 bases and 5 bases, there was a span of 15 bases. The CDR3 is 15 amino acids. CDR3 loop: CASSWGAGTNNEQFF. DNA of the CDR3: TGTGCCAGCAGTTGGGGGGCAGGTACCAACAATGAGCAGTTCTTC.

In this sample, this clonotype turned up many times. V usage is TRBV29-1 and J usage is TRBJ1-2, with D tentatively TRBD1 (5 bases). This CDR3 is built from 11 residues. Per the germline V gene, CDR1 is SQVTM and CDR2 is ANQGSEA. The germline V and J ends were trimmed by 5 bases and 5 bases, with 9 bases remaining between them. Written as DNA, the CDR3 is TGCAGCGTTATCAGGGAGTATGGCTACACCTTC. Its protein product is CSVIREYGYTF.

The rearrangement uses TRBV29-1 and TRBJ2-7; D possibly corresponds to TRBD1 (6 bases). Trimming shortened V by 2 bases and J by 2 bases, and 13 bases separated the two germline ends. Looked up from germline, CDR1 is SQVTM and CDR2 is ANQGSEA. The CDR3 sequence is 14 residues long. The CDR3 DNA reads as TGCAGCGTTGAATTACAGGGAAGTCCCTACGAGCAGTACTTC. Its protein is CSVELQGSPYEQYF.

The chain uses TRBV7-8 and TRBJ2-7; TRBD1 aligns across 7 bases. The CDR3 runs to 15 residues. CDR1 SGHVS and CDR2 FQNEAQ come from the germline V gene. Trimming removed 1 base from V and 3 bases from J; junction bases left unmatched: 6. The CDR3 sequence: CASSLGATGNYEQYF. The CDR3 region has the DNA TGTGCCAGCAGCTTAGGGGCGACAGGGAACTACGAGCAGTACTTC.

The V and J genes are TRBV6-5 and TRBJ2-7; no clear D gene. In germline, CDR1 is MNHEY, CDR2 SVGAGI. The CDR3 is made up of 15 amino acids. V was pared by 4 bases and J by 2 bases, with 15 bases between. The CDR3: CASSWRRTQPYEQYF. The CDR3 bases are TGTGCCAGCAGTTGGCGGAGAACACAACCCTACGAGCAGTACTTC.

The CDR3 protein is CSAGRIPGQGDSVWGYTF. The CDR3 DNA reads TGCAGTGCTGGACGTATACCGGGACAGGGGGACTCTGTCTGGGGCTACACCTTC. V gene TRBV20-1 combines with J gene TRBJ1-2; 11 nucleotides align to TRBD1. J gave up 8 bases and V 5 bases, and 22 bases lay outside the gene matches. Looked up from germline, CDR1 is DFQATT and CDR2 is SNEGSKA (reference sequence). The length of the CDR3 is 18 residues.

This clonotype was seen a single time. The chain combines TRBV3-1 with TRBJ2-1, with D unclear. Deletions cut 1 base from V and 0 bases from J, with 25 bases between. Germline assignment: CDR1 LGHDT and CDR2 YNNKEL (reference sequence). This CDR3 has 21 residues. CDR3 loop: CASSQAFPWAVRRSSYNEQFF. The CDR3 DNA reads as TGTGCCAGCAGCCAAGCCTTCCCCTGGGCGGTTCGAAGAAGCTCCTACAATGAGCAGTTCTTC.

This chain connects TRBV6-5 to TRBJ2-2; 7 bases are a match to TRBD1. The CDR3 length is 15 residues. Germline assignment: CDR1 MNHEY and CDR2 SVGAGI. V trimming: 7 bases; J trimming: 1 base; junction bases outside the gene matches: 6. CDR3 sequence (DNA): TGTGCCAGCACCAAGCAGGGGGTGAACACCGGGGAGCTGTTTTTT. Protein: CASTKQGVNTGELFF.

This sequence joins TRBV5-6 and TRBJ2-7; D is perhaps TRBD1 (5 bases). Per the germline V gene, CDR1 is SGHDT and CDR2 is YYEEEE. The CDR3 contains 13 residues. Trimming shortened V by 4 bases and J by 7 bases, and 15 bases separated the two germline ends. CDR3 bases: TGTGCCAGCAGCCCAGGGTCGTTGGGGGAGCAGTACTTC. This translates into CASSPGSLGEQYF.

This clonotype was picked up a small number of times. The chain uses TRBV12-3 or TRBV12-4 and TRBJ2-7, with D perhaps matching TRBD1 (5 bases). CDR3 length: 12 amino acids. Trimming took 7 bases from V and 4 from J, leaving 11 bases between them. CDR3 nucleotide sequence: TGTGCCAGCACCCTTGACAGATACGAGCAGTACTTC. Encoded protein: CASTLDRYEQYF.

V and J are TRBV21-1 and TRBJ2-2; the tabulated D call, TRBD1, remains unverified against the DNA. TRBV21-1 represents a pseudogene. CDR3 size: 16 residues. CDR3 nucleotides: TGTGCCAGCAGCAAGAGGGGGGGTTCGAACACCGGGGAGCTGTTTTTT. Its protein is CASSKRGGSNTGELFF.